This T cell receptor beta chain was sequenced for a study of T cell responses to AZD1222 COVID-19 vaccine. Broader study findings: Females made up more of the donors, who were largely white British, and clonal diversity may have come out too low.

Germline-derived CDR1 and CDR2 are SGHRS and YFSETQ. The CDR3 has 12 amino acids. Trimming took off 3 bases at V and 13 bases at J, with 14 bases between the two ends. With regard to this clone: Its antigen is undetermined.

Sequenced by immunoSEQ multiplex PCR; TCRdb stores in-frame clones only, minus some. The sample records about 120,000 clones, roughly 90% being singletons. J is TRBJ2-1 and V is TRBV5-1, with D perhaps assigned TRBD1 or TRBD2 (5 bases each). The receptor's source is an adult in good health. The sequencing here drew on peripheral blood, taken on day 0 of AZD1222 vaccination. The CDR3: CASSSGPYQQFF. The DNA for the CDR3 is TGCGCCAGCAGCTCGGGACCGTATCAACAGTTCTTC.